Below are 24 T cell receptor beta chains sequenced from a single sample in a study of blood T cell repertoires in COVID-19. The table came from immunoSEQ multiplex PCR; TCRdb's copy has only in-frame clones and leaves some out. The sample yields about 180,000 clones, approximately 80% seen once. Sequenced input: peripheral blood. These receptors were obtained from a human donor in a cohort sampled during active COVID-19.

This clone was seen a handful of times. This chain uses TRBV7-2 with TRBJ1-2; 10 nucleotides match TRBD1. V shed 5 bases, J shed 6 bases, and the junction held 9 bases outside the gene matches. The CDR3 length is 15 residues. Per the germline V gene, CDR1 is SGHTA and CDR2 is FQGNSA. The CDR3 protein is CASSPGTGVYNGYTF. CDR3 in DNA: TGTGCCAGCAGCCCAGGGACAGGGGTTTACAATGGCTACACCTTC.

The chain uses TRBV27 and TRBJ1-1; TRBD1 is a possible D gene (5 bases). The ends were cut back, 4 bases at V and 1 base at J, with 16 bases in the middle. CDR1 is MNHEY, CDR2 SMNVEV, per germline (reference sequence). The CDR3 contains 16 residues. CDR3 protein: CASSSQGSGGNTEAFF. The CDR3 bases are TGTGCCAGCAGTTCTCAGGGATCGGGAGGGAACACTGAAGCTTTCTTT.

CDR3: CASSLTQTEAFF. Here the CDR3 DNA reads TGTGCCAGCAGTCTAACCCAAACTGAAGCTTTCTTT. J is TRBJ1-1 and V is TRBV12-3 or TRBV12-4, with D uncertain. V dropped 5 bases and J dropped 5 bases, with 9 bases sitting between them. The CDR3 spans 12 residues.

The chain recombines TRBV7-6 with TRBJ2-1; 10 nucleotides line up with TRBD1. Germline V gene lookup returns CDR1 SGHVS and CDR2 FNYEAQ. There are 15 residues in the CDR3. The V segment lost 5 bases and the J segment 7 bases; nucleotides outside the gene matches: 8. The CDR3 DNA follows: TGTGCCAGCAGCCCCGGGACAGGGGCCAGGAATGAGCAGTTCTTC. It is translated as CASSPGTGARNEQFF.

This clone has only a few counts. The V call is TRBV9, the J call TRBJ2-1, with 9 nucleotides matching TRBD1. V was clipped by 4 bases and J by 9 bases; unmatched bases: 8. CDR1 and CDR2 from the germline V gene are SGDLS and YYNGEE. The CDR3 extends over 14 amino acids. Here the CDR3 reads CASSTGTGYVEQFF. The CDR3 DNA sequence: TGTGCCAGCAGCACCGGGACAGGGTACGTTGAGCAGTTCTTC. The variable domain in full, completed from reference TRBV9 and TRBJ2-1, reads DSGVTQTPKHLITATGQRVTLRCSPRSGDLSVYWYQQSLDQGLQFLIQYYNGEERAKGNILERFSAQQFPDLHSELNLSSLELGDSALYFCASSTGTGYVEQFFGPGTRLTVL.

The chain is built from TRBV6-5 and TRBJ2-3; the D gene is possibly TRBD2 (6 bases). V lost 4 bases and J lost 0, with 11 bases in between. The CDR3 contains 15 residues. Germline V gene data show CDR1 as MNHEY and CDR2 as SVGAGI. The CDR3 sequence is CASSFGGTSTDTQYF. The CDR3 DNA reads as TGTGCCAGCAGTTTTGGCGGGACTAGCACAGATACGCAGTATTTT.

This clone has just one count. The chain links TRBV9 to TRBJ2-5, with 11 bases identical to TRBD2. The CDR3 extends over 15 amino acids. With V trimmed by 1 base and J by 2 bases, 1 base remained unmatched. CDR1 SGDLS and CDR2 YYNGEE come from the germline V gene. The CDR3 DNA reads TGTGCCAGCAGCGTACTAGCGGGGGGTCAAGAGACCCAGTACTTC. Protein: CASSVLAGGQETQYF.

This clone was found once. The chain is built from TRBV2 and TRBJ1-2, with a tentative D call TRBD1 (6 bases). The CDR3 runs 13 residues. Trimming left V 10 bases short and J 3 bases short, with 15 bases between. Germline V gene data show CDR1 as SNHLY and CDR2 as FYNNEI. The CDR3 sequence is CAIEPQGYYGYTF. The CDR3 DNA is TGTGCCATTGAACCACAGGGCTACTATGGCTACACCTTC.

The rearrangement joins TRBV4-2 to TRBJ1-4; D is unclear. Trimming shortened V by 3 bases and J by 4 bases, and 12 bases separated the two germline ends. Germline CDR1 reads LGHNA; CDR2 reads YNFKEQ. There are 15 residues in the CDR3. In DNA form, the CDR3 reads TGTGCCAGCAGCCAGATACGAGTCATTAATGAAAAACTGTTTTTT. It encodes CASSQIRVINEKLFF.

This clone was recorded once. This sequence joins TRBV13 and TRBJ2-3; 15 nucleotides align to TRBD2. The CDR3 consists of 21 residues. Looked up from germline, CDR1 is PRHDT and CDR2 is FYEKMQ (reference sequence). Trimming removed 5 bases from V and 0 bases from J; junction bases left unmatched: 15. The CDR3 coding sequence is TGTGCCAGCAGCCCCGCCCGGACTAGCGGGGGGGCTTTTAGAAGCACAGATACGCAGTATTTT. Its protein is CASSPARTSGGAFRSTDTQYF.

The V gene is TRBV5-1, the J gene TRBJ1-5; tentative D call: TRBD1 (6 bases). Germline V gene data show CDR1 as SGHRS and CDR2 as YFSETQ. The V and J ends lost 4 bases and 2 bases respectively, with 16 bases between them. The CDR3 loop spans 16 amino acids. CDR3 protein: CASSLGGGEGNQPQHF. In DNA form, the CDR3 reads TGCGCCAGCAGCCTGGGGGGGGGCGAGGGCAATCAGCCCCAGCATTTT.

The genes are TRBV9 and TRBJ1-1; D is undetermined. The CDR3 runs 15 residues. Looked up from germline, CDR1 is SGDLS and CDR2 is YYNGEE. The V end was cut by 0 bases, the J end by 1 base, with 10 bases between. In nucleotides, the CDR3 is TGTGCCAGCAGCGTAGGGCTTCGGGAGAACACTGAAGCTTTCTTT. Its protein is CASSVGLRENTEAFF.

As DNA, the CDR3 is TGTGCCAGCAGCGTAGCCGAGCGGGGTTACAATGAGCAGTTCTTC. It codes for CASSVAERGYNEQFF. The gene calls are TRBV9 and TRBJ2-1; TRBD2 matches at 7 bases. The CDR3 has 15 residues. Trimming at V came to 0 bases and at J to 4 bases, leaving 4 bases not matched to a gene. Germline assignment: CDR1 SGDLS and CDR2 YYNGEE.

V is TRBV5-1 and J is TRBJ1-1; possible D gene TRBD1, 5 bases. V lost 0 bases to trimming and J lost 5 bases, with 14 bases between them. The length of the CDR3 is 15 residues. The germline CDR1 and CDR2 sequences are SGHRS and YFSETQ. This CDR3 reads CASSLGQPSGTEAFF. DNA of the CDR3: TGCGCCAGCAGCTTGGGACAGCCGTCGGGTACTGAAGCTTTCTTT.

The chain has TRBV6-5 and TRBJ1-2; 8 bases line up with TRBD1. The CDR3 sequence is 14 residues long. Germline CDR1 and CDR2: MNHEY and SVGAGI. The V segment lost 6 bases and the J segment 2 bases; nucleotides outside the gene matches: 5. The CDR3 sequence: CASSIGQGNYGYTF. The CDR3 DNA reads TGTGCCAGCAGCATCGGACAGGGCAACTATGGCTACACCTTC.

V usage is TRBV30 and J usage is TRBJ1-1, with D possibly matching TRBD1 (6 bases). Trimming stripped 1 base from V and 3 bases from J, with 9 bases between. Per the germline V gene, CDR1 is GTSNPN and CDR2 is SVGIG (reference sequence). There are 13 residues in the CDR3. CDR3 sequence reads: CAWSGRQDTEAFF. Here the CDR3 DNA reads TGTGCCTGGAGTGGTCGACAGGACACTGAAGCTTTCTTT.

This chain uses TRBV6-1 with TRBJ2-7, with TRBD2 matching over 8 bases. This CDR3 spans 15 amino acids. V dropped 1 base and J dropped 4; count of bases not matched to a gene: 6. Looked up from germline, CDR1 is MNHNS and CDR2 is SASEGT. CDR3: CASSEVRGGAYEQYF. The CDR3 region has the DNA TGTGCCAGCAGTGAAGTCCGGGGGGGGGCTTACGAGCAGTACTTC.

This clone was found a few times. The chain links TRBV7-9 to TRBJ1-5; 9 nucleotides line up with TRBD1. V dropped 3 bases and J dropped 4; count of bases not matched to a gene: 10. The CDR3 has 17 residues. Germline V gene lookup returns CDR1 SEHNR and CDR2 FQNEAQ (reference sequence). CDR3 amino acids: CASSLYRGGQGNQPQHF. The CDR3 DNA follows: TGTGCCAGCAGCTTGTACCGGGGGGGACAGGGTAATCAGCCCCAGCATTTT.

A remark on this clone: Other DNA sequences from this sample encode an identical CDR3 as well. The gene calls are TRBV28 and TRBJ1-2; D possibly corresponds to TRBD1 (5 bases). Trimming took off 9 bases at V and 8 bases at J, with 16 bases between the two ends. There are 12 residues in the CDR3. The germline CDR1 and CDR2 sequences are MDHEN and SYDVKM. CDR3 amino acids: CASEEGVRGYTF. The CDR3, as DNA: TGTGCCAGTGAAGAAGGGGTCCGCGGCTACACCTTC.

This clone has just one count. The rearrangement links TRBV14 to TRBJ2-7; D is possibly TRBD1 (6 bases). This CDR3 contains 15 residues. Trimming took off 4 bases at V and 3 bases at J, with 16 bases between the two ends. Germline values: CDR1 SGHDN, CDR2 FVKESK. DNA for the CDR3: TGTGCCAGCAGCCCAGTTTCGGGACATGGCTACGAGCAGTACTTC. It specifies CASSPVSGHGYEQYF.

The CDR3 region has the DNA TGTGCCAGCTCAATTCCCTTCACGGTGTTCTACAATGAGCAGTTCTTC. This codes for CASSIPFTVFYNEQFF. The chain couples TRBV18 to TRBJ2-1; D remains unclear. Germline V gene data show CDR1 as KGHSH and CDR2 as LQKENI. The CDR3 runs to 16 residues. Trimming removed 5 bases from V and 3 bases from J, with 17 bases in between.

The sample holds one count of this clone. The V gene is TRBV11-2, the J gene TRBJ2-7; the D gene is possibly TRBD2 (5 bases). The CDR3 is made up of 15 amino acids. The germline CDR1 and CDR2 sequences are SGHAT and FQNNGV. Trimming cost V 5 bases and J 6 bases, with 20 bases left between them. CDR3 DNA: TGTGCCAGCAGCCTGCGGACTGATTTTCTCGCCGAGCAGTACTTC. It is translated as CASSLRTDFLAEQYF. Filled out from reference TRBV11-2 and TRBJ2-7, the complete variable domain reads EAGVAQSPRYKIIEKRQSVAFWCNPISGHATLYWYQQILGQGPKLLIQFQNNGVVDDSQLPKDRFSAERLKGVDSTLKIQPAKLEDSAVYLCASSLRTDFLAEQYFGPGTRLTVT.

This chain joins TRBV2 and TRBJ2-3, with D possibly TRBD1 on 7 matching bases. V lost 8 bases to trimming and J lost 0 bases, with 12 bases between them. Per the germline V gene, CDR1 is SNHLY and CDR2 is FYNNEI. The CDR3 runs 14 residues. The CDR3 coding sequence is TGTGCCAGCTGGAGGGGGCCGAGCACAGATACGCAGTATTTT. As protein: CASWRGPSTDTQYF.

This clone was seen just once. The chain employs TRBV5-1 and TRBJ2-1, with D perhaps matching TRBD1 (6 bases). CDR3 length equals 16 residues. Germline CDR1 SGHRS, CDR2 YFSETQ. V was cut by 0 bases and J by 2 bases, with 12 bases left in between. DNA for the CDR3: TGCGCCAGCAGCTTGGCCGGGCAGGGGCCCTACAATGAGCAGTTCTTC. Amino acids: CASSLAGQGPYNEQFF.